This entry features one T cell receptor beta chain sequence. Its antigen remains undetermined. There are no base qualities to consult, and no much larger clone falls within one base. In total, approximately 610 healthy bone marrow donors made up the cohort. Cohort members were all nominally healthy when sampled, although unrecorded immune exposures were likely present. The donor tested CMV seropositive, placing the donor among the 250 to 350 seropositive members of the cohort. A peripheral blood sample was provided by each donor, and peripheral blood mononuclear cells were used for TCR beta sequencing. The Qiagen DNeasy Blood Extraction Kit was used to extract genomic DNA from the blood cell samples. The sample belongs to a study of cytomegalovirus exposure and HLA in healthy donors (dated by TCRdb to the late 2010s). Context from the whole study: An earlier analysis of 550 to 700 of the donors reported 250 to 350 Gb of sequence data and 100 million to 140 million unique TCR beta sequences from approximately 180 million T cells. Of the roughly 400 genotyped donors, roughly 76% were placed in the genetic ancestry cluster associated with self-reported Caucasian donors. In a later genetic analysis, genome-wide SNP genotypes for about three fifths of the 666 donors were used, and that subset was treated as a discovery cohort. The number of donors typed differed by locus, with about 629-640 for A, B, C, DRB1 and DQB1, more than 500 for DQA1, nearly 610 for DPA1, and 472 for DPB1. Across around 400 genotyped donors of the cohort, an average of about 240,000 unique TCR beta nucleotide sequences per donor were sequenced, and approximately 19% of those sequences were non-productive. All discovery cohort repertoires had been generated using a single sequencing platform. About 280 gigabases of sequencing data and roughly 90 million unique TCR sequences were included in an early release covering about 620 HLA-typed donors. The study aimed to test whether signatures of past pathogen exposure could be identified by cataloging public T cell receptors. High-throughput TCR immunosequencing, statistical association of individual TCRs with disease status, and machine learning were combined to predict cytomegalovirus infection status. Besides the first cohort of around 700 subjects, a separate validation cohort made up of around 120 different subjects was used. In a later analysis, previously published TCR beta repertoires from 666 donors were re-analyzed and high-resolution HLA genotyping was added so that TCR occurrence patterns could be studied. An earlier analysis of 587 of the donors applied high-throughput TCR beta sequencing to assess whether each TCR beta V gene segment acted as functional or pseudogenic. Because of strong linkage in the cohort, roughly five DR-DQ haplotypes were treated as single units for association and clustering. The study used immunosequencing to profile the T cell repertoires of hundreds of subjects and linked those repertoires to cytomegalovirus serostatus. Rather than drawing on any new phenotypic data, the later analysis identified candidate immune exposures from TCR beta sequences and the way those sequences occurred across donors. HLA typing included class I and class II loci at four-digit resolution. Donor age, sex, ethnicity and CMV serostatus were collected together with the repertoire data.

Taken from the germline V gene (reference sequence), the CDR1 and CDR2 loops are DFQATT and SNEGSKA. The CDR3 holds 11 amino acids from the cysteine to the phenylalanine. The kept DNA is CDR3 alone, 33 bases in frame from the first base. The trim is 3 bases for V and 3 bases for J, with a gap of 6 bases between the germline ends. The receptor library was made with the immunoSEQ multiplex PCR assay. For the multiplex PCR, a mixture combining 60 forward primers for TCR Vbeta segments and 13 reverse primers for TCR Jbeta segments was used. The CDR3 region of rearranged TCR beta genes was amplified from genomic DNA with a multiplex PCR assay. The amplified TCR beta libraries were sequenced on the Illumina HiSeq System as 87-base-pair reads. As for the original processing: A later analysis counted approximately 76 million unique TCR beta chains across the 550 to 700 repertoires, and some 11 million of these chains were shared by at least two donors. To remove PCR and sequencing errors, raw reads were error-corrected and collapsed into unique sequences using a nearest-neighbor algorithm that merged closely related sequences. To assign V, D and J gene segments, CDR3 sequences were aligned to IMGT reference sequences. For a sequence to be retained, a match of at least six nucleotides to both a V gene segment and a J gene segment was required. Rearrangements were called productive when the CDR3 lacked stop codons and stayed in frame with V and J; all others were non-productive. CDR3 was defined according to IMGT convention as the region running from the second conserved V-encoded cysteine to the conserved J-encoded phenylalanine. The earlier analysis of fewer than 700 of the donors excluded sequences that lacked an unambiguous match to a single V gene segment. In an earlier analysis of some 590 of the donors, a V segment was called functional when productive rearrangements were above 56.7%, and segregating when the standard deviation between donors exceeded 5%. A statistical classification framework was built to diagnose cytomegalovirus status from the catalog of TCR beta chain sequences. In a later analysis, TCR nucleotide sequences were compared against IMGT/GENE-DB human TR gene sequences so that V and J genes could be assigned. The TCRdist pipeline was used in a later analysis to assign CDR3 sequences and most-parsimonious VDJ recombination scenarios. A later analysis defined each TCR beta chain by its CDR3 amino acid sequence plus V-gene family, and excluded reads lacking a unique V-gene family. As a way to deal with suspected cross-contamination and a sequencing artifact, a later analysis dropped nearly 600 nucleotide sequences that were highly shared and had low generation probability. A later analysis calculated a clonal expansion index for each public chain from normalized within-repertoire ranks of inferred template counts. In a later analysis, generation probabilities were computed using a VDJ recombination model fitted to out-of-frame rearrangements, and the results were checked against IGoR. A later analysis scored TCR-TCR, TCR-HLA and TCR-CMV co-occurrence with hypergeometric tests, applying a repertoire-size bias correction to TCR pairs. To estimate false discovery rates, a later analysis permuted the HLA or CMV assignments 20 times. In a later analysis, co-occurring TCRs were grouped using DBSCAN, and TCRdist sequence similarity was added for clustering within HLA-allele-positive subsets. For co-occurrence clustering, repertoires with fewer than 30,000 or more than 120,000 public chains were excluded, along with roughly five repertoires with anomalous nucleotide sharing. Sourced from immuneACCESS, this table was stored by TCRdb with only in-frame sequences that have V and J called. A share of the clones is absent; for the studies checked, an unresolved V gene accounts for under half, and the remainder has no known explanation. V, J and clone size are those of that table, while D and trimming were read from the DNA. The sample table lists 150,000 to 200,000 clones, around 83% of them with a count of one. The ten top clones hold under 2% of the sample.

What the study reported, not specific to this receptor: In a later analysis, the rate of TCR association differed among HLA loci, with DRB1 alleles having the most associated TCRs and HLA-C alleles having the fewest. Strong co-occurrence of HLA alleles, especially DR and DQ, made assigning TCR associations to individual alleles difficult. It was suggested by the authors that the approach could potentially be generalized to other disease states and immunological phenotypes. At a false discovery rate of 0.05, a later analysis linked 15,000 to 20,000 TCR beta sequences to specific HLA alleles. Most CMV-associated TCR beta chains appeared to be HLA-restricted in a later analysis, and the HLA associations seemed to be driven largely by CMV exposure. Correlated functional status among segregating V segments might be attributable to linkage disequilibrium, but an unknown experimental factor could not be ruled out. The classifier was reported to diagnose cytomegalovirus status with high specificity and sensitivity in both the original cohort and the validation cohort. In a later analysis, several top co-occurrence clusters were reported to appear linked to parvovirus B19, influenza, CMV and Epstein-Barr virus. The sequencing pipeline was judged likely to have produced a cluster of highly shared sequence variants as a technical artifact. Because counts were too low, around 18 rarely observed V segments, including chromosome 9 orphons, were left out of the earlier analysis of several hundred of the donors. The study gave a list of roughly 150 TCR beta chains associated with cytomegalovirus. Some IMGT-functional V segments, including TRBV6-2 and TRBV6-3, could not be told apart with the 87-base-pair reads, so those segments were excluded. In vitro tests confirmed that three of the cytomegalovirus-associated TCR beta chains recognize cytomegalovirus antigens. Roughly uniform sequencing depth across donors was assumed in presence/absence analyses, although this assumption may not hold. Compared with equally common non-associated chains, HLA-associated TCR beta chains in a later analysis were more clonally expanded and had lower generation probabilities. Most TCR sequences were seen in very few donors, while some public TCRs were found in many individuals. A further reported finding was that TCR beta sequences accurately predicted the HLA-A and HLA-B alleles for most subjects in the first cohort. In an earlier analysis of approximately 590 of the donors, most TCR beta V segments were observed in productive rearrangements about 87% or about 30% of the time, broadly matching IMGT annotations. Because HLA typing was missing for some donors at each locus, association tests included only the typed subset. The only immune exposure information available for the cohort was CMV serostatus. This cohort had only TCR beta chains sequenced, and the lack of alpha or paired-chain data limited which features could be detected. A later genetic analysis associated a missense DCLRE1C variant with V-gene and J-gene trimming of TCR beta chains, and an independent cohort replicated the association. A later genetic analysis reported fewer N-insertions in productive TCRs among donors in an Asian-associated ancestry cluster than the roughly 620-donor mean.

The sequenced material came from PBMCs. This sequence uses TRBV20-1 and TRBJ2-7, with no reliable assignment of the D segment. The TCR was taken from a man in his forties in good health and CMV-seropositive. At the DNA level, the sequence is TGCAGTGCTAGGAACAGCTACGAGCAGTACTTC. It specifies CSARNSYEQYF.